This entry is about one TCR beta chain. The antigen is not known. The diagnoses drew upon clinical symptoms, serum thyroxine and TRAb, thyroid ultrasound and orbital computed tomography. Source material for PBMCs was 10 ml fresh peripheral blood. Per germline, CDR1 DFQATT and CDR2 SNEGSKA (reference sequence). Trimming at V came to 1 base and at J to 8 bases, leaving 5 bases not matched to a gene. This CDR3 comprises 15 residues. This record comes from a study of T cells in Graves' hyperthyroidism and ophthalmopathy. The source material, RNA transcripts, was used to amplify TCR beta CDR3 regions. The HTBI set primed first-round TCR CDR3 RT-PCR. Via MiXCR, TCRdb re-called the multiplex PCR reads, giving one row per CDR3 protein. The sample includes around 600,000 distinct CDR3 sequences, roughly 15% of them seen just once. Study observations and caveats: Stable hyperthyroidism was told apart from ophthalmopathy by a model built on 13 V-J features.

The sample consisted of blood. The receptor was derived from a woman aged 50 to 60 with Graves' ophthalmopathy. The V call is TRBV20-1, the J call TRBJ2-1; 13 bases match TRBD2. CDR3 nucleotide sequence: TGCAGTGCTAGAGGGGGGACTAGCGGGAACTATGAGCAGTTCTTC. Protein: CSARGGTSGNYEQFF.